The clone carrying this T cell receptor (beta chain) occurred a few times. TCRdb re-called the 5' RACE reads with MiXCR, one entry per CDR3 protein. The sample shows about 500,000 distinct CDR3 sequences, around 20% of them seen only once. V was trimmed by 4 bases and J by 5 bases, leaving 12 bases between them. Germline CDR1 is SGDLS and CDR2 is YYNGEE. This CDR3 spans 13 amino acids. The sample comes from a study of T-cell memory formation after mild COVID-19. In the study overall: Clusters were largely donor specific.

Sample: PBMCs or a T cell subset sorted from them (not recorded which). The chain uses TRBV9 and TRBJ1-2; D perhaps matches TRBD1 (6 bases). This TCR was sampled from an adult woman who had mild COVID-19 (a few samples of this study predate the infection). Cell type and time point are not known. The CDR3 here is CASSPGQIYGYTF. CDR3 DNA: TGTGCCAGCAGCCCCGGACAGATATATGGCTACACCTTC.